These 22 T cell receptor beta chains originate from one sample sequenced in a study of T cells expressing NK-cell markers. TCRdb re-called the 5' RACE reads; one entry per CDR3 protein, DNA not given. With 250,000 to 300,000 distinct CDR3 sequences in the sample, the ten largest clones hold 4% to 5%. Sequencing was performed on blood T cells: a sorted CD56 or NKG2C T cell subset, CD4+ or CD8+ T cells, or bulk PBMC T cells (not recorded which). These receptors originate from a woman between 18 and 69 years old in good health.

The chain recombines TRBV27 with TRBJ2-6; the TRBD1 assignment by TCRdb is unverifiable without DNA. The CDR3 is 16 amino acids. Germline lookup yields CDR1 MNHEY and CDR2 SMNVEV (reference sequence). CDR3 sequence: CASGPSPGSGANVLTF.

The chain joins TRBV5-4 to TRBJ2-1; TCRdb reports TRBD2, a call that lacks DNA to check it against. The V gene's germline CDR1 is SGHNT and CDR2 YYREEE (reference sequence). The CDR3 spans 15 residues. The CDR3 sequence is CASSLAASGYNEQFF. Full variable domain (outside the CDR3, taken from reference TRBV5-4 and TRBJ2-1): ETGVTQSPTHLIKTRGQQVTLRCSSQSGHNTVSWYQQALGQGPQFIFQYYREEENGRGNFPPRFSGLQFPNYSSELNVNALELDDSALYLCASSLAASGYNEQFFGPGTRLTVL.

This chain uses TRBV25-1 with TRBJ2-7; TCRdb designates TRBD1, a call that cannot be tested without DNA. The CDR3 is 11 residues long. Germline values: CDR1 MGHDK, CDR2 SYGVNS. The CDR3 reads CASSARREQYF.

The CDR3 region is CASSLVPSTHTDTQYF. The genes are TRBV7-3 and TRBJ2-3; the D call of TRBD1 rests on TCRdb alone, since no DNA is present to check it. CDR1 SGHTA and CDR2 FQGTGA come from the germline V gene. CDR3 size: 16 residues.

This chain links TRBV7-9 with TRBJ2-1; no DNA is available, so the TRBD2 call from TCRdb remains unchecked. The CDR3 has 15 amino acids. The germline V gene encodes CDR1 SEHNR and CDR2 FQNEAQ (reference sequence). CDR3 sequence reads: CASSREGGVYNEQFF.

The chain uses TRBV20-1 and TRBJ1-6. CDR1 DFQATT and CDR2 SNEGSKA come from the germline V gene (reference sequence). There are 16 residues in the CDR3. CDR3 loop: CSAPAFTNRNNSPLHF.

The rearrangement uses TRBV14 and TRBJ2-1; the TCRdb D gene call, TRBD2, has no DNA to confirm it. Germline assignment: CDR1 SGHDN and CDR2 FVKESK. The CDR3 consists of 17 residues. The CDR3 here is CASSPYSGTSGYNEQFF.

V and J are TRBV3-1 and TRBJ2-2. Germline V gene sequence: CDR1 LGHDT, CDR2 YNNKEL (reference sequence). The CDR3 covers 12 residues. This chain's CDR3 is CASGARVGELFF. Drawing the rest from reference TRBV3-1 and TRBJ2-2, the complete variable domain is DTAVSQTPKYLVTQMGNDKSIKCEQNLGHDTMYWYKQDSKKFLKIMFSYNNKELIINETVPNRFSPKSPDKAHLNLHINSLELGDSAVYFCASGARVGELFFGEGSRLTVL.

The rearrangement uses TRBV5-6 and TRBJ1-1. The CDR3 is 14 amino acids. Germline CDR1 reads SGHDT; CDR2 reads YYEEEE. The CDR3: CASTTRVLITEAFF.

The rearrangement joins TRBV20-1 to TRBJ2-1; lacking DNA, the TRBD2 call made by TCRdb goes unchecked. Germline V lookup: CDR1 DFQATT, CDR2 SNEGSKA (reference sequence). There are 18 residues in the CDR3. This CDR3 is CSARGASTPPRNYNEQFF.

V is TRBV29-1 and J is TRBJ1-2; TCRdb's assignment of TRBD1 cannot be checked, as there is no DNA. This CDR3 contains 14 residues. Germline V gene sequence: CDR1 SQVTM, CDR2 ANQGSEA. CDR3 sequence: CSVEGGRTAYGYTF.

The V call is TRBV5-5, the J call TRBJ2-1; TCRdb indicates TRBD1, and absent DNA this call remains unverified. Germline V gene lookup returns CDR1 SGHKS and CDR2 YYEKEE (reference sequence). The CDR3 extends over 15 amino acids. This CDR3 reads CASSTTGQVYNEQFF.

The rearrangement links TRBV7-2 to TRBJ2-3. This CDR3 is built from 11 residues. Germline CDR1 is SGHTA and CDR2 is FQGNSA. This chain's CDR3 is CASAGADTQYF.

V gene TRBV27 combines with J gene TRBJ2-7; the D call from TCRdb, TRBD1, cannot be confirmed without DNA. This CDR3 contains 13 residues. From germline, CDR1 is MNHEY and CDR2 SMNVEV (reference sequence). The CDR3 reads CASRDQGAYEQYF.

Here the CDR3 reads CASSPQGLNTEAFF. This sequence joins TRBV7-2 and TRBJ1-1; the TRBD1 assignment by TCRdb is unverifiable without DNA. The CDR3 is 14 amino acids. Germline V gene sequence: CDR1 SGHTA, CDR2 FQGNSA.

The chain uses TRBV5-1 and TRBJ2-2. The CDR3 loop spans 15 amino acids. Germline V lookup: CDR1 SGHRS, CDR2 YFSETQ. CDR3 residues: CASSQEPANTGELFF.

The chain recombines TRBV6-5 with TRBJ1-6; TCRdb designates TRBD1, a call that cannot be tested without DNA. Per the germline V gene, CDR1 is MNHEY and CDR2 is SVGAGI. The CDR3 runs to 15 residues. CDR3 sequence: CASSYDGGHNSPLHF.

The chain links TRBV18 to TRBJ2-2; TCRdb's D gene call, TRBD1, goes unchecked for lack of DNA. This CDR3 comprises 16 residues. Germline values: CDR1 KGHSH, CDR2 LQKENI. The CDR3 sequence is CASSLGTAERAGELFF.

The chain is built from TRBV20-1 and TRBJ1-5; the TCRdb call, TRBD1, lacks DNA for checking. CDR3 length: 16 residues. Germline V gives CDR1 DFQATT, CDR2 SNEGSKA (reference sequence). CDR3 protein: CSARDRTGWSGQPQHF.

This chain's CDR3 is CASSFSAVETQYF. The V call is TRBV7-3, the J call TRBJ2-5; the TCRdb D gene call, TRBD2, has no DNA to confirm it. The CDR3 spans 13 residues. The germline gives CDR1 SGHTA, CDR2 FQGTGA. Using reference TRBV7-3 and TRBJ2-5 for the parts outside the CDR3, the full variable domain is GAGVSQTPSNKVTEKGKYVELRCDPISGHTALYWYRQSLGQGPEFLIYFQGTGAADDSGLPNDRFFAVRPEGSVSTLKIQRTERGDSAVYLCASSFSAVETQYFGPGTRLLVL.

The chain recombines TRBV12-3 or TRBV12-4 with TRBJ1-3; TCRdb's assignment of TRBD1 cannot be checked, as there is no DNA. The length of the CDR3 is 16 residues. The CDR3 protein is CASSLGGAVSGNTIYF.

V gene TRBV20-1 combines with J gene TRBJ2-7; the TCRdb call, TRBD1, lacks DNA for checking. The CDR3 consists of 12 residues. CDR1 and CDR2 (germline): DFQATT, SNEGSKA (reference sequence). The CDR3 region is CSCQTGTYEQYF.